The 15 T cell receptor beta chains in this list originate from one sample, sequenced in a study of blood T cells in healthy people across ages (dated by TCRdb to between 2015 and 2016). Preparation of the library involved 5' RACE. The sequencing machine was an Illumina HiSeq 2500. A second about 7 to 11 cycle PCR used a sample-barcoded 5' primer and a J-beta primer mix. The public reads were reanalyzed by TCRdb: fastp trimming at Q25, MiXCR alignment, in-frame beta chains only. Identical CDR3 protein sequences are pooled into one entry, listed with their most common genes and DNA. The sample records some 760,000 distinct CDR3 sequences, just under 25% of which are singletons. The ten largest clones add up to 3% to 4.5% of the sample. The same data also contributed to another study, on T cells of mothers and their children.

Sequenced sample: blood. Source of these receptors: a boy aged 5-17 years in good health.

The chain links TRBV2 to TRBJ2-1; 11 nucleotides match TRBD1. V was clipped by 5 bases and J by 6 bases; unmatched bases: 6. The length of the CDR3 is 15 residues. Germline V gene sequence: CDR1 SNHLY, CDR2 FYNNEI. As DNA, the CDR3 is TGTGCCAGCAGTCCCCGGGACAGGGGGGGCAATGAGCAGTTCTTC. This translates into CASSPRDRGGNEQFF.

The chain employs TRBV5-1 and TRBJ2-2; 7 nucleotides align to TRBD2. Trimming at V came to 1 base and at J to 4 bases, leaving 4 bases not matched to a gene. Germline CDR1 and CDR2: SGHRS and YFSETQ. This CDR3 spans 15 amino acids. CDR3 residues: CASSLPGGGTGELFF. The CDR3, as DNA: TGCGCCAGCAGCTTGCCGGGAGGTGGCACCGGGGAGCTGTTTTTT.

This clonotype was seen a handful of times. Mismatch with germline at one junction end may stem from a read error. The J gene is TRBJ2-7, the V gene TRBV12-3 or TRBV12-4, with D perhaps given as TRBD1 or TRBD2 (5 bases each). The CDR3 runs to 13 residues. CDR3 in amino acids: CASAYGTPYEKYF. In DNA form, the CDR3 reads TGTGCCAGCGCATACGGGACCCCCTACGAGAAGTACTTC.

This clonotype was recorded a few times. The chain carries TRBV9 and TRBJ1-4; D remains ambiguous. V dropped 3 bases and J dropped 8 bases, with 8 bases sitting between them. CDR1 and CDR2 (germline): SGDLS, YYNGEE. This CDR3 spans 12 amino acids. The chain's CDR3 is CASSGPVEKLFF. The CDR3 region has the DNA TGTGCCAGCAGCGGACCTGTGGAAAAACTGTTTTTT.

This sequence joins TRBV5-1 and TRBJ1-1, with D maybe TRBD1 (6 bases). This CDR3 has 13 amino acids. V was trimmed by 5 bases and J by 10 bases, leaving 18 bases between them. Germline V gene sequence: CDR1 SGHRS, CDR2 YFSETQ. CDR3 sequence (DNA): TGCGCCAGCAGTGCAACAGGGTTGGATGGAGCTTTCTTT. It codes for CASSATGLDGAFF.

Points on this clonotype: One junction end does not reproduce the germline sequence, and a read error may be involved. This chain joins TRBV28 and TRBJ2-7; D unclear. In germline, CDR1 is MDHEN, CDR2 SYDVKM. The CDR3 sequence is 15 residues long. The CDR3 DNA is TGTGCCAGCAGTTTATGGCTTGGTAGTTCCCACGAGCAGCTCTTC. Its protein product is CASSLWLGSSHEQLF.

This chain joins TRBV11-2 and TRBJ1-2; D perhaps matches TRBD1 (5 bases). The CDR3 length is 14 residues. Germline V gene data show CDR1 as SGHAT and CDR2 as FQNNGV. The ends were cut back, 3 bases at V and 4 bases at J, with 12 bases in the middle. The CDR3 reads CASSFGGTVYGYTF. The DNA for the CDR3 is TGTGCCAGCAGCTTCGGGGGTACGGTCTATGGCTACACCTTC.

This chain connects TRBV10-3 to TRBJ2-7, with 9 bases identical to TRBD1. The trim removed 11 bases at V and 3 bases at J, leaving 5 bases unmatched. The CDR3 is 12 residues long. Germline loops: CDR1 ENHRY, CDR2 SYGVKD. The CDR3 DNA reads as TGTGCCCAGGACAGGGGTGGCTACGAGCAGTACTTC. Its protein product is CAQDRGGYEQYF.

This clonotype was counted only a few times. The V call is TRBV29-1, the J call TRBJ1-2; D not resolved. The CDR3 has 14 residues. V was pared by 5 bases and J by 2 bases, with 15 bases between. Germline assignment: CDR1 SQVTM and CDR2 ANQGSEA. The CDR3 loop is CSVTHPLINYGYTF. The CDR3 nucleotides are TGCAGCGTTACCCACCCTCTGATAAACTATGGCTACACCTTC.

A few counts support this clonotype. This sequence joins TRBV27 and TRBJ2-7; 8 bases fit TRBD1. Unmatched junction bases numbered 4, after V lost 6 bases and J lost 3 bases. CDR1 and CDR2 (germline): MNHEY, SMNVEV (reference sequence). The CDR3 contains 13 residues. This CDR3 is CASRGTGYYEQYF. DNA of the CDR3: TGTGCCAGCAGGGGGACAGGTTACTACGAGCAGTACTTC.

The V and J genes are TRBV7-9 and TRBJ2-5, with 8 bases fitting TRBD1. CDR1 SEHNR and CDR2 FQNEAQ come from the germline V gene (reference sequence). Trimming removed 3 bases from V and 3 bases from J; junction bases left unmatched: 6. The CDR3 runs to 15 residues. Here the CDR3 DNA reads TGTGCCAGCAGCTTTGACAGGGGTAATGAAGAGACCCAGTACTTC. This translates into CASSFDRGNEETQYF.

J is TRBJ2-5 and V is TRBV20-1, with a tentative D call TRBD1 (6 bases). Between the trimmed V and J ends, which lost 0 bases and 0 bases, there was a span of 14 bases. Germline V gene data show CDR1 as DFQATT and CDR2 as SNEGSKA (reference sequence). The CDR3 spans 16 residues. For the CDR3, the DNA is TGCAGTGCTAGAGATCAAACAGGGTACCACCAAGAGACCCAGTACTTC. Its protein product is CSARDQTGYHQETQYF.

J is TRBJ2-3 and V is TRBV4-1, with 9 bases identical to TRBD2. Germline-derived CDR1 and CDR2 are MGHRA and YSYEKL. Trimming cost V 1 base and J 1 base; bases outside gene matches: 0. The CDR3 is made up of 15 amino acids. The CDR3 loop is CASSQVAGGTDTQYF. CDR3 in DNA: TGCGCCAGCAGCCAAGTAGCGGGGGGCACAGATACGCAGTATTTT.

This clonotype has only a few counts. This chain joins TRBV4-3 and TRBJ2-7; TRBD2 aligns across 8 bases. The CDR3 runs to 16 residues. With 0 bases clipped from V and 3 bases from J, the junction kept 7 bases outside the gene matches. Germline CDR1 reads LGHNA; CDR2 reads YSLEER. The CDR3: CASSQDLLAANYEQYF. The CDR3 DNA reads TGCGCCAGCAGCCAAGACTTACTAGCGGCTAACTACGAGCAGTACTTC.

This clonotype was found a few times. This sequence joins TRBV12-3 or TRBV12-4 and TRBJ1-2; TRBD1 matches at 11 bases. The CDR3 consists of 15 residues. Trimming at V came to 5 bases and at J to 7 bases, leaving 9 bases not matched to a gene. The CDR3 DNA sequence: TGTGCCAGCAGTGAAGACGGACAGGGGGCTAGTGGCTACACCTTC. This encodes CASSEDGQGASGYTF.